The 24 T cell receptor beta chains listed next were all sequenced from one sample in a study of T cells in Graves' hyperthyroidism and ophthalmopathy. From RNA transcripts, TCR beta CDR3 regions were amplified. First-round RT-PCR with HTBI primers amplified the TCR CDR3 region. TCRdb passed the multiplex PCR reads through MiXCR, listing each CDR3 protein once. The repertoire includes about 360,000 distinct CDR3 sequences, about 13% of them detected once, and 9.2% sits in the top ten. The specimen was blood. These TCRs come from a woman under 30 with Graves' hyperthyroidism.

This clonotype was detected only a few times. The chain has TRBV19 and TRBJ2-5; D gene ambiguous. The CDR3 loop spans 15 amino acids. Germline CDR1 reads LNHDA; CDR2 reads SQIVND (reference sequence). The V end was cut by 2 bases, the J end by 1 base, with 11 bases between. The CDR3 nucleotides read TGTGCCAGTAGTATAAGCGTTCGGCCCCAAGAGACCCAGTACTTC. Its translation: CASSISVRPQETQYF.

This clonotype showed up just a few times. The chain recombines TRBV20-1 with TRBJ1-6; possibly TRBD1 for D (5 bases). V was cut by 2 bases and J by 3 bases, with 8 bases left in between. The length of the CDR3 is 14 residues. Germline V CDR1 and CDR2: DFQATT, SNEGSKA (reference sequence). CDR3 region: CSARQGYYNSPLHF. DNA of the CDR3: TGCAGTGCTAGACAGGGTTACTATAATTCACCCCTCCACTTT.

This clonotype was counted ten times or more. V and J are TRBV3-1 and TRBJ2-5; D is ambiguous. Germline V gene lookup returns CDR1 LGHDT and CDR2 YNNKEL (reference sequence). The CDR3 has 17 amino acids. V dropped 0 bases and J dropped 5 bases, with 19 bases sitting between them. The CDR3, as DNA: TGTGCCAGCAGCCAAGATCTTGTGACCGGGTTTGGGGAGACCCAGTACTTC. It translates to CASSQDLVTGFGETQYF.

This clonotype was counted many times. The V gene is TRBV28, the J gene TRBJ1-6; 9 nucleotides match TRBD1. V shed 6 bases and J 7 bases; nucleotides not matched to a gene: 16. Germline CDR1 reads MDHEN; CDR2 reads SYDVKM. The CDR3 has 18 residues. In nucleotides, the CDR3 is TGTGCCAGCAGCCGCCCCCGGACAGGGGTATCGGGAAATTCACCCCTCCACTTT. This encodes CASSRPRTGVSGNSPLHF.

This rearrangement joins TRBV20-1 to TRBJ2-5, with a tentative D call TRBD2 (6 bases). The V gene's germline CDR1 is DFQATT and CDR2 SNEGSKA (reference sequence). V was shortened by 8 bases and J by 5 bases, with 18 bases between the two germline ends. The CDR3 has 13 residues. CDR3 region: CSKTRAIEETQYF. The CDR3 DNA reads TGCAGTAAGACTAGGGCCATTGAGGAGACCCAGTACTTC.

This clonotype was recorded at least ten times. This chain connects TRBV5-1 to TRBJ1-1, with D possibly being TRBD1 (5 bases). The length of the CDR3 is 15 residues. Trimming took off 0 bases at V and 0 bases at J, with 9 bases between the two ends. Per the germline V gene, CDR1 is SGHRS and CDR2 is YFSETQ. The CDR3 protein is CASSLAGTVNTEAFF. Written as DNA, the CDR3 is TGCGCCAGCAGCTTGGCTGGGACGGTGAACACTGAAGCTTTCTTT.

This clonotype came up a few times. The chain couples TRBV4-3 to TRBJ2-5; D remains unclear. Per germline, CDR1 LGHNA and CDR2 YSLEER. V shed 1 base and J shed 5 bases, with 14 bases lying between them. The CDR3 consists of 15 residues. CDR3 nucleotides: TGCGCCAGCAGCCAAGGTGTTAGGACCCTGGAGACCCAGTACTTC. Translated: CASSQGVRTLETQYF.

Ten or more counts support this clonotype. In DNA, the CDR3 is TGCAGCGTTGAAGATCCCGGGGGAGTGGAGACCCAGTACTTC. Translating gives CSVEDPGGVETQYF. This chain links TRBV29-1 with TRBJ2-5, with TRBD2 as a possible D gene (6 bases). Trimming stripped 0 bases from V and 5 bases from J, with 13 bases between. The germline CDR1 and CDR2 sequences are SQVTM and ANQGSEA. This CDR3 comprises 14 residues.

This clonotype was detected only a few times. A junction end diverges from the germline sequence, so it may reflect a read error. V is TRBV15 and J is TRBJ2-7; D gene unclear. The CDR3 has 14 amino acids. Germline assignment: CDR1 LNHNV and CDR2 YYDKDF (reference sequence). CDR3 sequence: CATSRDRISYEQHF. The CDR3 nucleotides are TGTGCCACCAGCAGAGACAGGATCTCCTACGAGCAGCACTTC.

The chain recombines TRBV5-1 with TRBJ2-5; D is unclear. V was trimmed by 5 bases and J by 1 base, leaving 15 bases between them. Germline loops: CDR1 SGHRS, CDR2 YFSETQ. The CDR3 has 15 amino acids. The CDR3 is CASSPYRVGQETQYF. The CDR3 DNA sequence: TGCGCCAGCAGTCCTTACCGGGTCGGCCAAGAGACCCAGTACTTC.

This clonotype was seen many times. The CDR3 here is CASTKVGQPQHF. In DNA, the CDR3 is TGTGCCAGTACTAAGGTGGGCCAGCCCCAGCATTTT. J is TRBJ1-5 and V is TRBV19; no clear D gene. The germline gives CDR1 LNHDA, CDR2 SQIVND (reference sequence). Trimming took 7 bases from V and 7 from J, leaving 11 bases between them. The CDR3 is 12 residues long.

This chain joins TRBV4-3 and TRBJ2-2; possible D gene TRBD1, 6 bases. This CDR3 comprises 16 residues. V was shortened by 1 base and J by 4 bases, with 13 bases between the two germline ends. Per germline, CDR1 LGHNA and CDR2 YSLEER. The CDR3 protein is CASSQGVGAGTGELFF. The CDR3 DNA reads TGCGCCAGCAGCCAAGGAGTGGGGGCGGGCACCGGGGAGCTGTTTTTT.

J is TRBJ1-3 and V is TRBV14; no firm D call. This CDR3 spans 17 amino acids. Germline CDR1 and CDR2: SGHDN and FVKESK. Between the trimmed V and J ends, which lost 0 bases and 5 bases, there was a span of 17 bases. CDR3 nucleotides: TGTGCCAGCAGCCAAGATCGGACCCCCCGAGGGAGAAACACCATATATTTT. The encoded protein is CASSQDRTPRGRNTIYF. Variable domain in full (rest from reference TRBV14 and TRBJ1-3): EAGVTQFPSHSVIEKGQTVTLRCDPISGHDNLYWYRRVMGKEIKFLLHFVKESKQDESGMPNNRFLAERTGGTYSTLKVQPAELEDSGVYFCASSQDRTPRGRNTIYFGEGSWLTVV.

This clonotype was seen many times. V usage is TRBV5-1 and J usage is TRBJ2-7; TRBD1 is a possible D gene (5 bases). Between the trimmed V and J ends, which lost 4 bases and 4 bases, there was a span of 12 bases. Germline loops: CDR1 SGHRS, CDR2 YFSETQ. The CDR3 loop spans 13 amino acids. CDR3 protein: CASSPQGRYEQYF. DNA for the CDR3: TGCGCCAGCAGCCCCCAGGGTAGATACGAGCAGTACTTC.

This clonotype has a count of ten or more. V gene TRBV5-6 combines with J gene TRBJ2-1; 8 bases line up with TRBD2. Per the germline V gene, CDR1 is SGHDT and CDR2 is YYEEEE. With 2 bases clipped from V and 9 bases from J, the junction kept 1 base outside the gene matches. The length of the CDR3 is 12 residues. The CDR3 region has the DNA TGTGCCAGCAGCTTTAGCGGGGTTGAGCAGTTCTTC. This sequence encodes CASSFSGVEQFF.

This clonotype was seen at least ten times. The chain has TRBV7-9 and TRBJ1-1; D not resolved. The CDR3 has 14 amino acids. Trimming removed 0 bases from V and 4 bases from J, with 9 bases in between. Germline V gene lookup returns CDR1 SEHNR and CDR2 FQNEAQ (reference sequence). The CDR3 is CASSLATASTEAFF. DNA for the CDR3: TGTGCCAGCAGCTTAGCTACAGCAAGCACTGAAGCTTTCTTT.

This clonotype has at least ten counts. This chain connects TRBV12-5 to TRBJ2-1; 8 bases are a match to TRBD1. Germline lookup yields CDR1 LGHNT and CDR2 FRNRAP. This CDR3 is 15 amino acids long. The V gene end was trimmed by 6 bases and the J gene end by 1 base; junction bases not matched to a gene: 5. CDR3 DNA: TGTGCTAGTGGCTCCGGGACAGGTTCCTACAATGAGCAGTTCTTC. Translation gives CASGSGTGSYNEQFF.

The V gene is TRBV19, the J gene TRBJ1-4; perhaps TRBD1 as D (5 bases). The CDR3 is made up of 14 amino acids. Germline CDR1 LNHDA, CDR2 SQIVND (reference sequence). V lost 3 bases to trimming and J lost 1 base, with 6 bases between them. CDR3 nucleotides: TGTGCCAGTAGTATGCAGGGAACTAATGAAAAACTGTTTTTT. Residues: CASSMQGTNEKLFF.

In this sample, this clonotype turned up a few times. The V gene is TRBV19, the J gene TRBJ2-1; D is perhaps TRBD2 (6 bases). The ends were cut back, 0 bases at V and 3 bases at J, with 12 bases in the middle. Germline assignment: CDR1 LNHDA and CDR2 SQIVND (reference sequence). The CDR3 is made up of 16 amino acids. CDR3: CASSIEVLTSYNEQFF. CDR3 nucleotide sequence: TGTGCCAGTAGTATAGAAGTGTTGACTAGCTACAATGAGCAGTTCTTC.

This clonotype was detected many times. The rearrangement joins TRBV12-3 or TRBV12-4 to TRBJ2-2; 7 nucleotides align to TRBD1. This CDR3 region has 17 residues. V dropped 5 bases and J dropped 4; count of bases not matched to a gene: 13. Here the CDR3 reads CASSNPPGQIGTGELFF. The CDR3 DNA is TGTGCCAGCAGTAACCCGCCGGGACAGATAGGCACCGGGGAGCTGTTTTTT.

This clonotype was found a few times. The chain employs TRBV24-1 and TRBJ2-5; perhaps D is TRBD1 or TRBD2 (6 bases each). The CDR3 has 14 residues. Looked up from germline, CDR1 is KGHDR and CDR2 is SFDVKD. Trimming removed 7 bases at V and 5 bases at J, with 16 bases between. For the CDR3, the DNA is TGTGCCACCAGATACAGGGCGGGGTCCGAGACCCAGTACTTC. Translation: CATRYRAGSETQYF.

This clonotype was recorded a few times. One end of the junction fails to match germline, which may point to a read error. The CDR3 nucleotides read TGTGCCTGCAGCCAAGTGGTCGTCGGCAATGAGCAGTTCTTC. Translating it yields CACSQVVVGNEQFF. This chain links TRBV3-1 with TRBJ2-1; the D is unclear. CDR1 LGHDT and CDR2 YNNKEL come from the germline V gene (reference sequence). The CDR3 has 14 residues.

This clonotype has just a few counts. The chain uses TRBV5-1 and TRBJ2-5; TRBD1 agrees at 9 bases. This CDR3 comprises 15 residues. Per germline, CDR1 SGHRS and CDR2 YFSETQ. V lost 5 bases, J lost 3 bases, and 8 bases stayed unmatched. The CDR3 sequence is CASSSQGQGEETQYF. CDR3 sequence (DNA): TGCGCCAGCAGTTCCCAGGGACAGGGAGAAGAGACCCAGTACTTC.

The table lists this clonotype with many counts. J is TRBJ1-1 and V is TRBV12-3 or TRBV12-4; maybe TRBD1 (5 bases). The V and J ends lost 3 bases and 1 base respectively, with 12 bases between them. The CDR3 has 15 amino acids. The CDR3 region is CASSFSRGGNTEAFF. The CDR3 DNA follows: TGTGCCAGCAGTTTTTCGCGGGGCGGGAACACTGAAGCTTTCTTT.